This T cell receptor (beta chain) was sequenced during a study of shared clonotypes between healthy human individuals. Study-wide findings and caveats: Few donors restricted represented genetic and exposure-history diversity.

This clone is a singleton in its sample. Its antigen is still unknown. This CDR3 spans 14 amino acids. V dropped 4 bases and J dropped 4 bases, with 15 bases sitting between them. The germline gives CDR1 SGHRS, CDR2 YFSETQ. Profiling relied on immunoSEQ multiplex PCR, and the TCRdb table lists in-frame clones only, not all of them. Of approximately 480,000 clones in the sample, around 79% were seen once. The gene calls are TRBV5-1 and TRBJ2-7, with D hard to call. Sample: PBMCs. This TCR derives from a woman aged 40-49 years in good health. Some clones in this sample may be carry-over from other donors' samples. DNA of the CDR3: TGCGCCAGCAGCAATAGAGCTGAGTATTACGAGCAGTACTTC. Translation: CASSNRAEYYEQYF.